Listed below are T cell receptor beta chains from one sample, sequenced in a study of T cells in Graves' hyperthyroidism and ophthalmopathy. TCRdb re-called the multiplex PCR reads through MiXCR, storing one row per CDR3 protein. The sample lists around 700,000 distinct CDR3 sequences, about a third seen once, with around 31% in the top ten. Sequencing was done on a sample of blood. The receptor set was obtained from a woman between 35 and 50 years old with Graves' hyperthyroidism. Each CDR3 is given with its conserved first and last residue. Fields, in order: V gene, D gene, J gene, clone size, CDR3 protein, CDR3 DNA. A D gene is named only where the DNA matches it firmly. Clone size, where shown, is once, few, many, or a class for clones that have expanded.

V: TRBV15; D: -; J: TRBJ2-6; size: many; CDR3: CATSRDKVAGANVLTF; DNA: TGTGCCACCAGCAGAGATAAGGTTGCTGGGGCCAACGTCCTGACTTTC
V: TRBV7-9; D: -; J: TRBJ1-2; size: -; CDR3: CASSRGLEEGYTF; DNA: TGTGCCAGCAGCCGAGGGTTGGAGGAGGGCTACACCTTC
V: TRBV25-1; D: -; J: TRBJ1-6; size: many; CDR3: CASSLNSNSPLHF; DNA: TGTGCCAGCAGCTTGAACAGTAACTCACCCCTCCACTTT
V: TRBV10-3; D: -; J: TRBJ1-2; size: -; CDR3: CAIRDRSNYGYTF; DNA: TGTGCCATCAGGGACCGATCTAACTATGGCTACACCTTC
V: TRBV10-3; D: -; J: TRBJ1-2; size: many; CDR3: CAISAGTSLNYGYTF; DNA: TGTGCCATCAGTGCCGGGACATCACTCAACTATGGCTACACCTTC
V: TRBV2; D: TRBD1; J: TRBJ1-2; size: once; CDR3: CAWSGQGAHGYTF; DNA: TGTGCCTGGTCGGGACAGGGGGCCCATGGCTACACCTTC
V: TRBV2; D: -; J: TRBJ1-6; size: many; CDR3: CARSDKVGYNSPLHF; DNA: TGTGCCAGGTCGGACAAAGTGGGATATAATTCACCCCTCCACTTT
V: TRBV15; D: -; J: TRBJ2-7; size: many; CDR3: CATSFQDSLPYEQYF; DNA: TGTGCCACCAGCTTCCAAGACAGTTTGCCCTACGAGCAGTACTTC
V: TRBV20-1; D: -; J: TRBJ2-7; size: many; CDR3: CSARGVTGLSYEQYF; DNA: TGCAGTGCTCGCGGGGTGACAGGGCTTTCCTACGAGCAGTACTTC
V: TRBV12-3/TRBV12-4; D: TRBD1; J: TRBJ1-3; size: -; CDR3: CASSYAGTASTSGNTIYF; DNA: TGTGCCAGCAGTTACGCGGGGACAGCGTCGACTTCTGGAAACACCATATATTTT
V: TRBV7-2; D: -; J: TRBJ1-5; size: -; CDR3: CARTRGDGLPTLRGPQHF; DNA: TGTGCCAGGACCCGGGGCGACGGCCTTCCGACACTTCGGGGGCCCCAGCATTTT
V: TRBV7-2; D: -; J: TRBJ1-2; size: many; CDR3: CASTGDLYWGYTF; DNA: TGTGCCAGCACAGGGGACCTCTATTGGGGCTACACCTTC
V: TRBV7-2; D: -; J: TRBJ2-7; size: many; CDR3: CASSLGAGLSYEQYF; DNA: TGTGCCAGCAGCTTAGGAGCAGGGTTAAGTTACGAGCAGTACTTC
V: TRBV12-3/TRBV12-4; D: TRBD1; J: TRBJ1-2; size: many; CDR3: CASRSTGAPSGTF; DNA: TGTGCCAGCAGGTCGACAGGGGCTCCCTCTGGTACCTTC
V: TRBV15; D: -; J: TRBJ1-4; size: many; CDR3: CATSRDRINEKLFF; DNA: TGTGCCACCAGCAGAGATAGGATTAATGAAAAACTGTTTTTT
V: TRBV7-9; D: -; J: TRBJ2-7; size: -; CDR3: CASSAEGRRGQYF; DNA: TGTGCCAGCAGCGCCGAGGGGCGCAGGGGGCAGTACTTC
V: TRBV7-2; D: TRBD1; J: TRBJ1-4; size: -; CDR3: CASSLMGQANEKLFF; DNA: TGTGCCAGCAGCTTAATGGGACAGGCCAATGAAAAACTGTTTTTT
V: TRBV10-1; D: -; J: TRBJ1-1; size: -; CDR3: CASSPQKSTEAFF; DNA: TGTGCCAGCAGCCCCCAAAAGAGCACTGAAGCTTTCTTT
V: TRBV20-1; D: -; J: TRBJ1-2; size: many; CDR3: CSARNLPNYGYTF; DNA: TGCAGTGCTAGAAATCTACCTAACTATGGCTACACCTTC
V: TRBV6-5; D: -; J: TRBJ1-4; size: many; CDR3: CASSPRIHEKLFF; DNA: TGTGCCAGCAGCCCGCGGATTCATGAAAAACTGTTTTTT
V: TRBV6-5; D: -; J: TRBJ2-7; size: few; CDR3: CASRSGTYSDQYF; DNA: TGTGCCAGCAGGTCCGGGACATATTCAGATCAGTACTTC
V: TRBV11-2; D: -; J: TRBJ2-7; size: few; CDR3: CASSFIKGRNEQYF; DNA: TGTGCCAGCAGCTTCATTAAGGGTAGGAACGAGCAGTACTTC